Listed here are 10 T cell receptor beta chains from one sample, sequenced in a study of blood T cell dynamics during melanoma immunotherapy. The time point was: week 3, after first cycle of checkpoint inhibitor. Assay: immunoSEQ multiplex PCR; the TCRdb copy retains only in-frame clones and omits some. The table records around 6,700 clones, 70% to 90% of them present only once. Sequenced here: blood, sampled from a patient treated with checkpoint blockade. These receptors originate from a human donor with melanoma. Some clones in this sample may be carry-over from other donors' samples.

Here the CDR3 DNA reads TGTGCCAGCAGCTTAACGAACTACGAGCAGTACTTC. Its protein product is CASSLTNYEQYF. The chain is built from TRBV7-3 and TRBJ2-7; D gene uncertain. This CDR3 has 12 amino acids. CDR1 and CDR2 from the germline V gene are SGHTA and FQGTGA. Trimming shortened V by 0 bases and J by 3 bases, and 3 bases separated the two germline ends.

The V and J genes are TRBV5-1 and TRBJ2-7; perhaps TRBD2 as D (5 bases). Germline V gene lookup returns CDR1 SGHRS and CDR2 YFSETQ. Trimming shortened V by 0 bases and J by 0 bases, and 7 bases separated the two germline ends. The CDR3 spans 14 residues. Here the CDR3 reads CASSLVGSSYEQYF. CDR3 coding DNA: TGCGCCAGCAGCTTGGTTGGGAGCTCCTACGAGCAGTACTTC. The full variable domain, rest sourced from reference TRBV5-1 and TRBJ2-7, is KAGVTQTPRYLIKTRGQQVTLSCSPISGHRSVSWYQQTPGQGLQFLFEYFSETQRNKGNFPGRFSGRQFSNSRSEMNVSTLELGDSALYLCASSLVGSSYEQYFGPGTRLTVT.

The CDR3 loop reads CASTRQGGYGYTF. CDR3 sequence (DNA): TGTGCCAGTACCCGTCAGGGGGGCTATGGCTACACCTTC. The rearrangement uses TRBV19 and TRBJ1-2; 7 bases map to TRBD1. CDR3 length: 13 amino acids. In germline, CDR1 is LNHDA, CDR2 SQIVND (reference sequence). The junction had 6 bases not matched to a gene; V was cut back by 7 bases and J by 4 bases. The full variable domain, with the rest looked up from reference TRBV19 and TRBJ1-2, is DGGITQSPKYLFRKEGQNVTLSCEQNLNHDAMYWYRQDPGQGLRLIYYSQIVNDFQKGDIAEGYSVSREKKESFPLTVTSAQKNPTAFYLCASTRQGGYGYTFGSGTRLTVV.

Notes on this clone: At one end the junction does not follow the germline gene, possibly because of a read error. The chain joins TRBV5-5 to TRBJ1-5, with D perhaps TRBD1 (6 bases). CDR1 and CDR2 from the germline V gene are SGHKS and YYEKEE (reference sequence). The CDR3 has 15 amino acids. CDR3 sequence: CASSQDIQGREPQHF. The CDR3 nucleotides read TGCGCCAGCAGCCAAGACATACAGGGTAGAGAGCCCCAGCATTTT.

The gene calls are TRBV9 and TRBJ2-3, with 9 nucleotides matching TRBD1. The CDR3 length is 17 residues. Germline V CDR1 and CDR2: SGDLS, YYNGEE. The V and J ends lost 3 bases and 0 bases, in that order; junction bases with no gene match: 8. CDR3 in DNA: TGTGCCAGCAGCGCCCTAAACAGGGGGCCTAGCACAGATACGCAGTATTTT. Its translation is CASSALNRGPSTDTQYF.

This chain joins TRBV7-9 and TRBJ1-5; 12 bases agree with TRBD1. Germline V gene lookup returns CDR1 SEHNR and CDR2 FQNEAQ (reference sequence). V was clipped by 4 bases and J by 6 bases; unmatched bases: 13. The CDR3 is made up of 18 amino acids. The CDR3 nucleotides read TGTGCCAGCAGCTCCCTCGATTCCGGGACAGGGGGCGGTCAGCCCCAGCATTTT. It specifies CASSSLDSGTGGGQPQHF.

The J gene is TRBJ1-2, the V gene TRBV19; no firm D call. CDR1 and CDR2 from the germline V gene are LNHDA and SQIVND (reference sequence). The V and J ends lost 3 bases and 3 bases respectively, with 11 bases between them. The CDR3 loop spans 14 amino acids. In nucleotides, the CDR3 is TGTGCCAGTAGTATTACACCTGTAGACTATGGCTACACCTTC. Its protein is CASSITPVDYGYTF.

This clone has only a few counts. V is TRBV29-1 and J is TRBJ2-1; 8 nucleotides line up with TRBD1. The length of the CDR3 is 13 residues. V lost 7 bases to trimming and J lost 6 bases; unmatched junction nucleotides: 8. From germline, CDR1 is SQVTM and CDR2 ANQGSEA. CDR3 nucleotide sequence: TGCAGCGCTCAGACAGGGGAGGTCAATGAGCAGTTCTTC. Amino acids: CSAQTGEVNEQFF.

The table lists this clone with a count of one. This rearrangement joins TRBV7-2 to TRBJ1-3; D perhaps matches TRBD1 (6 bases). CDR1 SGHTA and CDR2 FQGNSA come from the germline V gene. V was cut by 6 bases and J by 3 bases, with 12 bases left in between. This CDR3 contains 14 residues. CDR3 nucleotides: TGTGCCAGCAGTCCCCGGACAGTTGGAAACACCATATATTTT. It encodes CASSPRTVGNTIYF. Combining the CDR3 with reference TRBV7-2 and TRBJ1-3 gives the whole variable domain GAGVSQSPSNKVTEKGKDVELRCDPISGHTALYWYRQSLGQGLEFLIYFQGNSAPDKSGLPSDRFSAERTGGSVSTLTIQRTQQEDSAVYLCASSPRTVGNTIYFGEGSWLTVV.

The CDR3 sequence is CASSFQQNNQPQHF. In DNA form, the CDR3 reads TGTGCCAGCAGCTTCCAACAGAACAATCAGCCCCAGCATTTT. This chain uses TRBV7-6 with TRBJ1-5; D call uncertain. Germline V lookup: CDR1 SGHVS, CDR2 FNYEAQ. Trimming left V 3 bases short and J 3 bases short, with 9 bases between. There are 14 residues in the CDR3.